The T cell receptor beta chain under discussion was sequenced for a study of OX40 agonist ivuxolimab in advanced cancers. Study at large: Those treated in dose escalation had hepatocellular carcinoma, melanoma, renal cell cancer or head and neck cancer. The study's findings and limits: Nonresponders included some who also had low normalized T-cell clonal expansion. CD4+ and CD8+ T cells in blood underwent clonal expansion by week 6 at 0.1 to 3.0 mg/kg.

A history of autoimmune disease or systemic immunosuppression excluded patients. Of note for this clone: No antigen is known for it.

V was trimmed by 2 bases and J by 8 bases, leaving 8 bases between them. This CDR3 region has 11 residues. CDR1 is GTSNPN, CDR2 SVGIG, per germline (reference sequence). TCRdb keeps only in-frame clones here, not all; method: immunoSEQ multiplex PCR. The sample records roughly 56,000 clones, around 86% being singletons. Here the sequenced sample was CD4+ or CD8+ T cells sorted from blood, taken in a trial of the OX40 agonist ivuxolimab. The chain joins TRBV30 to TRBJ2-3, with D unresolved. This clonotype was obtained from an adult with an advanced solid tumor such as melanoma, head and neck, liver or kidney cancer. The CDR3 sequence is CAWSLMGTQYF. DNA of the CDR3: TGTGCCTGGAGTCTTATGGGTACGCAGTATTTT.